This TCR beta chain was sequenced during a study of blood T cell repertoires in COVID-19. Looking at the study overall: Samples taken during acute and convalescent COVID-19 were collected in the United States, Italy and Spain. PBMCs, B-cell-depleted T cells, or T cells were the source of the cDNA or gDNA that made up the material.

In the source study's methods: Quantification of nucleated cells was approximated via reference gene primer amplification. TCRdb's copy holds only in-frame clones and misses some; the assay was immunoSEQ multiplex PCR. D and trimming come from the DNA, and the V and J calls and clone size come from that table. The data show some 130,000 clones, with about four fifths seen just once and roughly 9% held by the top ten. The CDR3 has 11 residues. The V gene's germline CDR1 is ENHRY and CDR2 SYGVKD. V gave up 11 bases and J gave up 8 bases, with 12 bases separating them. The chain joins TRBV10-3 to TRBJ1-4, with TRBD1 as a possible D gene (5 bases). Sequencing was performed on peripheral blood. The TCR comes from a man aged 35 to 55 with active or convalescent COVID-19. CDR3 amino acids: CASTGGEKLFF. Here the CDR3 DNA reads TGTGCCTCCACTGGGGGGGAAAAACTGTTTTTT.